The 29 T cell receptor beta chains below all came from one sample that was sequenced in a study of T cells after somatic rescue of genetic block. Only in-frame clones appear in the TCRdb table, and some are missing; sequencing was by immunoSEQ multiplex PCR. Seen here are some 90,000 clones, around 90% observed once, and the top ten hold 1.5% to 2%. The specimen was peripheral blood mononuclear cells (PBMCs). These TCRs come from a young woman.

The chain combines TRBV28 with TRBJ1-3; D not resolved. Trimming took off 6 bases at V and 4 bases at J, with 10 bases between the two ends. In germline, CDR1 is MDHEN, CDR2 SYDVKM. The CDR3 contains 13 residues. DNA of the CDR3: TGTGCCAGCAGCCTTACGTCCGGAAACACCATATATTTT. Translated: CASSLTSGNTIYF.

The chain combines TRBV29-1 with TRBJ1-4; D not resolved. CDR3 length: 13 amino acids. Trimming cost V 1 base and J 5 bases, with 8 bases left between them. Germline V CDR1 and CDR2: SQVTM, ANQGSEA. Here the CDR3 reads CSVEGSPNEKLFF. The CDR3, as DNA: TGCAGCGTTGAAGGTAGCCCGAATGAAAAACTGTTTTTT.

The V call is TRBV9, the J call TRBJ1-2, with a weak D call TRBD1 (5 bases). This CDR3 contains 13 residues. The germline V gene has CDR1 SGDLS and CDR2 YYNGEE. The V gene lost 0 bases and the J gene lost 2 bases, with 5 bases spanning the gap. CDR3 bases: TGTGCCAGCAGCGTAGCAGGGAACTATGGCTACACCTTC. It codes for CASSVAGNYGYTF.

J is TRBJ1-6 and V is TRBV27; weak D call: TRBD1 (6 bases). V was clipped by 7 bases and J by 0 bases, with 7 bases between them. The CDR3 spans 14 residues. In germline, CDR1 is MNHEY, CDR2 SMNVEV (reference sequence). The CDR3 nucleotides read TGTGCCAGCAAGGGGGGCTCCTATAATTCACCCCTCCACTTT. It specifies CASKGGSYNSPLHF.

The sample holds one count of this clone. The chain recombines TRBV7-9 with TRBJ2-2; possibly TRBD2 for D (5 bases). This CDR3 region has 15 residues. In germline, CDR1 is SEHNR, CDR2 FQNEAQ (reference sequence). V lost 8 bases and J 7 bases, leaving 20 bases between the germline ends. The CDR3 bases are TGTGCCAGCGGACCTAGAGGAACGGCGGGCGGGGAGCTGTTTTTT. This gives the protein CASGPRGTAGGELFF.

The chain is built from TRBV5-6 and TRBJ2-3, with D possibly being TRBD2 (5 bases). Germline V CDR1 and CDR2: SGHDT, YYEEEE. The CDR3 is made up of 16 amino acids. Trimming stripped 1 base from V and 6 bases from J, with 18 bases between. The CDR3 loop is CASSLFLAGMVDTQYF. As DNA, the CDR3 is TGTGCCAGCAGCTTGTTTCTGGCGGGTATGGTGGATACGCAGTATTTT. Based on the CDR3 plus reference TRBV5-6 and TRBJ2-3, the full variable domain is DAGVTQSPTHLIKTRGQQVTLRCSPKSGHDTVSWYQQALGQGPQFIFQYYEEEERQRGNFPDRFSGHQFPNYSSELNVNALLLGDSALYLCASSLFLAGMVDTQYFGPGTRLTVL.

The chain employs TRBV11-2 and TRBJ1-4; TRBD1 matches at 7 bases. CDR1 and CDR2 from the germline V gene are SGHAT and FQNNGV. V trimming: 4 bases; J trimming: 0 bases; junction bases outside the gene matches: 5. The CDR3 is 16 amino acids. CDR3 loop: CASSSGQDATNEKLFF. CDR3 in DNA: TGTGCCAGCAGCTCCGGACAGGATGCAACTAATGAAAAACTGTTTTTT.

The CDR3 DNA sequence: TGTGCCAGCAGCCCTAGCGTCTCCTACGAGCAGTACTTC. This sequence encodes CASSPSVSYEQYF. The chain employs TRBV4-2 and TRBJ2-7, with a tentative D call TRBD2 (6 bases). Germline V gene sequence: CDR1 LGHNA, CDR2 YNFKEQ. The CDR3 loop spans 13 amino acids. Trimming pared 4 bases from V and 0 bases from J, leaving 7 bases between.

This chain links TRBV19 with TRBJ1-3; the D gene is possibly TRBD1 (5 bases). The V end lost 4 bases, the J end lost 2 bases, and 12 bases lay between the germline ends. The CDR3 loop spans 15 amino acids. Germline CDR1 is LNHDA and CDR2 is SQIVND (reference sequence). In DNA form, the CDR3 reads TGTGCCAGTAGTAAACGACAGAACACTGGAAACACCATATATTTT. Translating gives CASSKRQNTGNTIYF. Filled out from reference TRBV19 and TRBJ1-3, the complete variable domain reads DGGITQSPKYLFRKEGQNVTLSCEQNLNHDAMYWYRQDPGQGLRLIYYSQIVNDFQKGDIAEGYSVSREKKESFPLTVTSAQKNPTAFYLCASSKRQNTGNTIYFGEGSWLTVV.

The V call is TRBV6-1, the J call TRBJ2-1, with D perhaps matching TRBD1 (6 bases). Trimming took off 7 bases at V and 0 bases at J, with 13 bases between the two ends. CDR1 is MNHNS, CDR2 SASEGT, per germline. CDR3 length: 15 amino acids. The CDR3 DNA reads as TGTGCCAGCAAGATCAGGGGTCACTCCTACAATGAGCAGTTCTTC. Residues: CASKIRGHSYNEQFF.

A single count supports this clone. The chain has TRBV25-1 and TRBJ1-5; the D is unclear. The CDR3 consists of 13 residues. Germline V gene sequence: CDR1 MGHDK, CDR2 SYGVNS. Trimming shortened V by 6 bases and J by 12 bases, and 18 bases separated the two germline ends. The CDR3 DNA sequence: TGTGCCAGCAGGGGCGGTCAATTAAGTCACCAGCATTTT. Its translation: CASRGGQLSHQHF.

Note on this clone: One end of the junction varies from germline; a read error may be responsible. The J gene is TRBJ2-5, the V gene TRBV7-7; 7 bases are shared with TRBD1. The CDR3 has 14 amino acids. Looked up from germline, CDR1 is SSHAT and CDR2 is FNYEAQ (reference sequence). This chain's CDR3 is CASSLHDREETQYF. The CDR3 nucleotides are TGTGCTAGCAGCCTTCACGACAGGGAAGAGACCCAGTACTTC.

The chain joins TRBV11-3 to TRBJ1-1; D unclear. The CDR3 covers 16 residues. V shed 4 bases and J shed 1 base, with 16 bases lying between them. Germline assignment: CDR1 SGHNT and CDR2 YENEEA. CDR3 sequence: CASSSLTAQRNTEAFF. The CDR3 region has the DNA TGTGCCAGCAGCTCCCTGACTGCCCAACGGAACACTGAAGCTTTCTTT.

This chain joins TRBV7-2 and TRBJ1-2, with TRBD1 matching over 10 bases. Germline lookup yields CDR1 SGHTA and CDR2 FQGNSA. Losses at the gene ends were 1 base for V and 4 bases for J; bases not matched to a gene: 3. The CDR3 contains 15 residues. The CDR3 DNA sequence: TGTGCCAGCAGCTTAGGACAGGGGGCAATCTATGGCTACACCTTC. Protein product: CASSLGQGAIYGYTF.

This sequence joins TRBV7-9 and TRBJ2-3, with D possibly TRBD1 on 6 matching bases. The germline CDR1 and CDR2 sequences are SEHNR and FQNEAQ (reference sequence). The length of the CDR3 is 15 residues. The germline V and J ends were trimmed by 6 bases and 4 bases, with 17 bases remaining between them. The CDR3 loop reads CASRPSTGPADTQYF. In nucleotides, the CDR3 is TGTGCCAGCAGGCCCTCCACAGGGCCCGCAGATACGCAGTATTTT.

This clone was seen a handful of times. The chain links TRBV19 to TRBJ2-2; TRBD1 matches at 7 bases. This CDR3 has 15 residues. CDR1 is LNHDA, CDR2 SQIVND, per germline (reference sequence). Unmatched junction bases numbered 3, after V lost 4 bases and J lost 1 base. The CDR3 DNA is TGTGCCAGTAGTAGGGGACAGATGAACACCGGGGAGCTGTTTTTT. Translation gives CASSRGQMNTGELFF.

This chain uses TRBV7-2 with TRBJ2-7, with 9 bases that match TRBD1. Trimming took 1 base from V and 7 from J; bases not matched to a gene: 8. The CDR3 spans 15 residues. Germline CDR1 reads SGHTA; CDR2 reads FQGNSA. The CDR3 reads CASSLVGQGKREQYF. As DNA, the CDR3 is TGTGCCAGCAGCTTAGTGGGACAGGGAAAACGAGAGCAGTACTTC.

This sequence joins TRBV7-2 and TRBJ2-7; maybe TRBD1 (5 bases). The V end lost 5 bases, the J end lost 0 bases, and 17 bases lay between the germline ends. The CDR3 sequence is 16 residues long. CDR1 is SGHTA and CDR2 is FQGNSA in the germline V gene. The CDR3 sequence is CASSLTSGIPSYEQYF. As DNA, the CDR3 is TGTGCCAGCAGCCTTACCTCAGGGATCCCCTCCTACGAGCAGTACTTC.

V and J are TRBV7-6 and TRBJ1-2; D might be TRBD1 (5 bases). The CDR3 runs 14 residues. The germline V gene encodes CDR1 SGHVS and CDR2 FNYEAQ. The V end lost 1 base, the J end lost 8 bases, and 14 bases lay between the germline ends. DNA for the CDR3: TGTGCCAGCAGCTTAGATCCGGGAGGGGAGGGCTACACCTTC. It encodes CASSLDPGGEGYTF.

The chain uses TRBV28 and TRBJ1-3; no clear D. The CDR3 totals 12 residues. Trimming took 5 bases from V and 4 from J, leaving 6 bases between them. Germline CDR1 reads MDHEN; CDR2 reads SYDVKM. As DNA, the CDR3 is TGTGCCAGCAGTCCATACGGAAACACCATATATTTT. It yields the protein CASSPYGNTIYF.

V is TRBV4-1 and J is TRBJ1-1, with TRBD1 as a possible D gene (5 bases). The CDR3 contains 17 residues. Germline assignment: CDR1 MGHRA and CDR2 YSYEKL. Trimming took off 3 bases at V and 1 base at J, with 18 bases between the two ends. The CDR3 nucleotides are TGCGCCAGCAGCCATCCTCGGAGACAGAGAGAGAACACTGAAGCTTTCTTT. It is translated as CASSHPRRQRENTEAFF.

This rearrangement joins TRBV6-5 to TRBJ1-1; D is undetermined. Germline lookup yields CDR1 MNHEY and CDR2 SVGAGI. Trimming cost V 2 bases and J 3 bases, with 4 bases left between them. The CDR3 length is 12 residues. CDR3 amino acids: CASSYPYTEAFF. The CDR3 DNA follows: TGTGCCAGCAGTTACCCCTACACTGAAGCTTTCTTT.

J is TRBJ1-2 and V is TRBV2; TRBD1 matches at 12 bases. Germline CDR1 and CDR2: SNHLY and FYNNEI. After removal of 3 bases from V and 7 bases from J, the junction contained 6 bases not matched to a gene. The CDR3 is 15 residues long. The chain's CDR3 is CASSDPGQGAGGYTF. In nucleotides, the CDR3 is TGTGCCAGCAGTGATCCGGGACAGGGGGCAGGTGGCTACACCTTC.

The CDR3 loop is CAISPVSSEQFF. The CDR3 region has the DNA TGTGCCATCAGCCCTGTATCTAGTGAGCAGTTCTTC. The V gene is TRBV10-3, the J gene TRBJ2-1; no definite D call. In germline, CDR1 is ENHRY, CDR2 SYGVKD. Trimming removed 6 bases from V and 9 bases from J, with 12 bases in between. The length of the CDR3 is 12 residues.

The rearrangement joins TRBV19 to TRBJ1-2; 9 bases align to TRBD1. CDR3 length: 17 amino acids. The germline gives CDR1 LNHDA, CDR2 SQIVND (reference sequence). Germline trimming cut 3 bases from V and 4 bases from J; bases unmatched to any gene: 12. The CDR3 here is CASSIGYRGRFGYGYTF. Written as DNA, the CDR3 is TGTGCCAGTAGTATCGGATACAGGGGGCGATTCGGCTATGGCTACACCTTC.

CDR3 sequence: CASSYSWAIKGTEAFF. CDR3 bases: TGTGCCAGCAGTTACTCTTGGGCCATCAAAGGGACTGAAGCTTTCTTT. The chain links TRBV6-5 to TRBJ1-1; unclear D gene. Trimming left V 0 bases short and J 5 bases short, with 16 bases between. CDR1 and CDR2 (germline): MNHEY, SVGAGI. This CDR3 has 16 amino acids.

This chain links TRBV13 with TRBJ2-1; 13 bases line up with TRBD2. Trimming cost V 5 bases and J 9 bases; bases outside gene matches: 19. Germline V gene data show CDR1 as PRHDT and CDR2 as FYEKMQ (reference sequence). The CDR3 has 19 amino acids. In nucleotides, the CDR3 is TGTGCCAGCAGCCTCCCCCCCCCTACTAGCGGGAGGGCCGGGGTTGAGCAGTTCTTC. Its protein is CASSLPPPTSGRAGVEQFF.

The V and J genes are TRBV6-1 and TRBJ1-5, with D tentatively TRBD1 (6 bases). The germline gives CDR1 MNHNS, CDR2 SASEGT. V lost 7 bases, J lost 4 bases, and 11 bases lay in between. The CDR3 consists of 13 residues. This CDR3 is CASNGQLNQPQHF. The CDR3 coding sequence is TGTGCCAGCAATGGACAGTTAAATCAGCCCCAGCATTTT.

The CDR3 region has the DNA TGTGCCAGCAGCCAGGGGGCGGGTAACACTGAAGCTTTCTTT. This translates into CASSQGAGNTEAFF. J is TRBJ1-1 and V is TRBV7-9; TRBD1 aligns across 8 bases. Losses at the gene ends were 5 bases for V and 2 bases for J; bases not matched to a gene: 4. Germline V gene sequence: CDR1 SEHNR, CDR2 FQNEAQ (reference sequence). This CDR3 is built from 14 residues.